These 30 T cell receptor beta chains were sequenced from one sample in a study of T cell repertoires in cytomegalovirus infection (dated 2019 in TCRdb). The sequencer listed for this sample is Illumina HiSeq 1500. TCRdb trimmed the raw reads at Q25, called clones with MiXCR and kept productive beta chains. Duplicate CDR3 protein sequences are folded into a single record with the most common DNA and genes. Recorded for this sample are roughly 280,000 distinct CDR3 sequences; roughly an eighth of them occurred a single time. Of the sample, 8.8% is held by the ten largest clones. The sequencing input was PBMCs. Receptors were obtained from a human donor in good health (CMV status not recorded). Some clones in this sample may be carry-over from other donors' samples.

J is TRBJ2-3 and V is TRBV28; D not resolved. Germline CDR1 is MDHEN and CDR2 is SYDVKM. The CDR3 runs 13 residues. Trimming cost V 2 bases and J 6 bases, with 9 bases left between them. CDR3 sequence: CASSLKTGDTQYF. CDR3 nucleotides: TGTGCCAGCAGTTTAAAGACTGGGGATACGCAGTATTTT. Full variable domain (outside the CDR3, taken from reference TRBV28 and TRBJ2-3): DVKVTQSSRYLVKRTGEKVFLECVQDMDHENMFWYRQDPGLGLRLIYFSYDVKMKEKGDIPEGYSVSREKKERFSLILESASTNQTSMYLCASSLKTGDTQYFGPGTRLTVL.

This clonotype showed up just a few times. J is TRBJ2-3 and V is TRBV6-2 or TRBV6-3, with D maybe TRBD1 (6 bases). The CDR3 sequence is 16 residues long. Germline-derived CDR1 and CDR2 are MNHEY and SVGEGT. V was clipped by 5 bases and J by 4 bases, with 19 bases between them. This CDR3 is CASSPLGVGAPDTQYF. CDR3 DNA: TGTGCCAGCAGTCCTCTGGGTGTGGGGGCCCCAGATACGCAGTATTTT.

This clonotype has at least ten counts. This chain connects TRBV5-4 to TRBJ2-3, with TRBD2 matching 12 bases. This CDR3 comprises 16 residues. Germline assignment: CDR1 SGHNT and CDR2 YYREEE (reference sequence). Germline trimming cut 4 bases from V and 5 bases from J; bases unmatched to any gene: 8. CDR3 in amino acids: CASSLQTSGSGDTQYF. The DNA for the CDR3 is TGTGCCAGCAGCCTTCAGACTAGCGGGAGTGGAGATACGCAGTATTTT.

There are many counts of this clonotype. CDR3 nucleotide sequence: TGTGCCAGCAGTTCCAATTTTAGGATCTCTGGAAACACCATATATTTT. Protein product: CASSSNFRISGNTIYF. The V gene is TRBV6-1, the J gene TRBJ1-3; D not resolved. Trimming took 5 bases from V and 0 from J, leaving 14 bases between them. Germline lookup yields CDR1 MNHNS and CDR2 SASEGT. The CDR3 is 16 amino acids.

The sample holds a few counts of this clonotype. This chain uses TRBV2 with TRBJ2-5; D is unresolved. The CDR3 totals 13 residues. Looked up from germline, CDR1 is SNHLY and CDR2 is FYNNEI. Trimming took 4 bases from V and 7 from J, leaving 13 bases between them. The CDR3 here is CASSVEREGTQYF. The DNA for the CDR3 is TGTGCCAGCAGTGTGGAAAGGGAAGGGACCCAGTACTTC.

V and J are TRBV9 and TRBJ2-7; no clear D. This CDR3 is built from 15 residues. Germline lookup yields CDR1 SGDLS and CDR2 YYNGEE. Trimming shortened V by 3 bases and J by 5 bases, and 18 bases separated the two germline ends. This CDR3 is CASSEGPSWSDEQYF. The CDR3 DNA sequence: TGTGCCAGCAGCGAGGGCCCCTCCTGGAGCGACGAGCAGTACTTC.

The V and J genes are TRBV29-1 and TRBJ2-7, with TRBD1 as a possible D gene (6 bases). V lost 7 bases to trimming and J lost 4 bases, with 14 bases between them. The CDR3 totals 12 residues. The germline V gene encodes CDR1 SQVTM and CDR2 ANQGSEA. CDR3 residues: CSALRTEYEQYF. CDR3 nucleotide sequence: TGCAGCGCCCTCCGGACAGAGTACGAGCAGTACTTC.

This clonotype was counted between two and nine times. V and J are TRBV14 and TRBJ1-4; maybe TRBD1 (6 bases). The CDR3 sequence is 16 residues long. Germline V gene lookup returns CDR1 SGHDN and CDR2 FVKESK. Trimming cost V 4 bases and J 0 bases, with 12 bases left between them. The CDR3 loop is CASSPRTVPTNEKLFF. In nucleotides, the CDR3 is TGTGCCAGCAGCCCGCGGACAGTCCCAACTAATGAAAAACTGTTTTTT.

This clonotype was counted ten times or more. The chain joins TRBV6-1 to TRBJ1-1, with TRBD1 identical over 7 bases. The CDR3 extends over 14 amino acids. V was pared by 2 bases and J by 3 bases, with 3 bases of the junction left unmatched. Germline V CDR1 and CDR2: MNHNS, SASEGT. The CDR3 loop reads CASSELQGDTEAFF. DNA for the CDR3: TGTGCCAGCAGTGAATTGCAGGGGGACACTGAAGCTTTCTTT.

Ten or more counts support this clonotype. The chain employs TRBV7-2 and TRBJ2-1; 15 positions agree with TRBD2. Trimming removed 4 bases from V and 7 bases from J; junction bases left unmatched: 8. Germline CDR1 SGHTA, CDR2 FQGNSA. The CDR3 has 17 amino acids. CDR3 in amino acids: CASSWRGLAGGGNEQFF. The CDR3 coding sequence is TGTGCCAGCAGCTGGAGGGGACTAGCGGGAGGAGGGAATGAGCAGTTCTTC.

This clonotype has a count of ten or more. The chain has TRBV7-8 and TRBJ1-2, with 7 positions matching TRBD1. The V segment lost 4 bases and the J segment 4 bases; nucleotides outside the gene matches: 0. This CDR3 region has 12 residues. Germline lookup yields CDR1 SGHVS and CDR2 FQNEAQ. The chain's CDR3 is CASSWDSYGYTF. The CDR3 DNA sequence: TGTGCCAGCAGCTGGGACAGCTATGGCTACACCTTC.

This clonotype appeared many times. The rearrangement joins TRBV6-6 to TRBJ2-4; D may be TRBD1 or TRBD2 (5 bases each). The V and J ends lost 2 bases and 0 bases respectively, with 8 bases between them. The CDR3 sequence is 15 residues long. Germline values: CDR1 MNHNY, CDR2 SVGAGI (reference sequence). Written as DNA, the CDR3 is TGTGCCAGCAGTTACGGGACCCTAGCCAAAAACATTCAGTACTTC. Protein product: CASSYGTLAKNIQYF.

This clonotype was picked up a small number of times. The chain combines TRBV29-1 with TRBJ2-4, with TRBD2 matching over 8 bases. CDR3 length: 16 residues. Germline V CDR1 and CDR2: SQVTM, ANQGSEA. The CDR3 DNA reads TGCGCGGGTGCCCGGGGGGGTGACCTAGCCAAAAACATTCAGTACTTC. It specifies CAGARGGDLAKNIQYF.

V gene TRBV6-2 or TRBV6-3 combines with J gene TRBJ2-1, with D perhaps TRBD1 or TRBD2 (5 bases each). Between the trimmed V and J ends, which lost 6 bases and 4 bases, there was a span of 13 bases. Germline lookup yields CDR1 MNHEY and CDR2 SVGEGT. The CDR3 loop spans 14 amino acids. The CDR3 sequence is CASSPSWGYNEQFF. In DNA form, the CDR3 reads TGTGCCAGCAGCCCCTCTTGGGGGTACAATGAGCAGTTCTTC.

This clonotype was recorded many times. The chain employs TRBV7-2 and TRBJ2-7; D uncertain. V was clipped by 3 bases and J by 0 bases, with 15 bases between them. Germline values: CDR1 SGHTA, CDR2 FQGNSA. This CDR3 is built from 16 residues. CDR3 in amino acids: CASSLLGVPSSYEQYF. The CDR3 DNA is TGTGCCAGCAGCTTGCTAGGCGTTCCCTCCTCCTACGAGCAGTACTTC.

This clonotype was counted at least ten times. The V and J genes are TRBV7-2 and TRBJ2-7; a possible D gene is TRBD2 (5 bases). This CDR3 has 13 residues. CDR1 and CDR2 (germline): SGHTA, FQGNSA. V was cut by 6 bases and J by 7 bases, with 16 bases left in between. The CDR3 DNA reads TGTGCCAGCAGTCTTATAGAGGGCCAAGAGCAGTACTTC. This sequence encodes CASSLIEGQEQYF.

This clonotype came up a few times. J is TRBJ1-5 and V is TRBV4-3; D is unclear. The germline V and J ends were trimmed by 0 bases and 4 bases, with 10 bases remaining between them. CDR1 and CDR2 (germline): LGHNA, YSLEER. The CDR3 covers 15 residues. CDR3 bases: TGCGCCAGCAGCCAAGATCGGTACAGTAATCAGCCCCAGCATTTT. It translates to CASSQDRYSNQPQHF.

This clonotype was recorded a few times. The chain has TRBV20-1 and TRBJ1-4; possibly TRBD1 for D (5 bases). Germline assignment: CDR1 DFQATT and CDR2 SNEGSKA (reference sequence). The CDR3 loop spans 14 amino acids. The V end lost 3 bases, the J end lost 4 bases, and 12 bases lay between the germline ends. The CDR3 DNA reads as TGCAGTGCTAGCAACAGGCCGGTTAATGAAAAACTGTTTTTT. Translating gives CSASNRPVNEKLFF.

The chain recombines TRBV2 with TRBJ2-7; perhaps TRBD1 as D (5 bases). The length of the CDR3 is 14 residues. Deletions cut 5 bases from V and 1 base from J, with 12 bases between. CDR1 SNHLY and CDR2 FYNNEI come from the germline V gene. CDR3 in DNA: TGTGCCAGCAGTTACTCTACAGGATCCTACGAGCAGTACTTC. Translating gives CASSYSTGSYEQYF.

The rearrangement joins TRBV5-1 to TRBJ1-1, with TRBD1 matching 8 bases. This CDR3 comprises 14 residues. The V gene's germline CDR1 is SGHRS and CDR2 YFSETQ. With 3 bases clipped from V and 4 bases from J, the junction kept 5 bases outside the gene matches. The CDR3 reads CASSSQGVGTEAFF. CDR3 DNA: TGCGCCAGCAGCTCACAGGGGGTGGGCACTGAAGCTTTCTTT. The whole variable domain, remainder taken from reference TRBV5-1 and TRBJ1-1, is KAGVTQTPRYLIKTRGQQVTLSCSPISGHRSVSWYQQTPGQGLQFLFEYFSETQRNKGNFPGRFSGRQFSNSRSEMNVSTLELGDSALYLCASSSQGVGTEAFFGQGTRLTVV.

In its sample, this clonotype was seen many times. The chain carries TRBV7-9 and TRBJ2-7; the match to TRBD1 covers 12 bases. J gave up 6 bases and V 9 bases, and 9 bases lay outside the gene matches. This CDR3 has 14 residues. Germline values: CDR1 SEHNR, CDR2 FQNEAQ (reference sequence). CDR3: CARDLGTGGSEQYF. In nucleotides, the CDR3 is TGTGCCAGAGACCTCGGGACAGGGGGCAGCGAGCAGTACTTC.

In regard to this clonotype: With a much larger clone just one base away, this may be a read error. The chain combines TRBV7-4 with TRBJ1-5, with 8 bases fitting TRBD1. Germline V gene data show CDR1 as SGHVT and CDR2 as SQSDAQ. The CDR3 covers 16 residues. The CDR3 DNA sequence: TGTGCCAGCTGCTTAGCGGGGACAGGAGTCGATCAGCCCCAGCATTTT. This gives the protein CASCLAGTGVDQPQHF.

V is TRBV29-1 and J is TRBJ2-3, with D unclear. The V end was cut by 3 bases, the J end by 3 bases, with 10 bases between. Looked up from germline, CDR1 is SQVTM and CDR2 is ANQGSEA. The CDR3 is 13 amino acids. The CDR3 sequence is CSVDLGGTDTQYF. DNA for the CDR3: TGCAGCGTTGATTTAGGCGGAACAGATACGCAGTATTTT.

This clonotype was seen repeatedly, ten times or more. This chain joins TRBV7-8 and TRBJ2-1; D not certain. Germline V gene lookup returns CDR1 SGHVS and CDR2 FQNEAQ. Trimming took 3 bases from V and 4 from J, leaving 10 bases between them. CDR3 length: 14 residues. For the CDR3, the DNA is TGTGCCAGCAGCTTGGATTCAGGATACAATGAGCAGTTCTTC. Residues: CASSLDSGYNEQFF.

DNA for the CDR3: TGTGCCAGCAGTGATGGATGGGTCGAGACCCAGTACTTC. It encodes CASSDGWVETQYF. The chain uses TRBV2 and TRBJ2-5; no definite D call. Looked up from germline, CDR1 is SNHLY and CDR2 is FYNNEI. There are 13 residues in the CDR3. V was trimmed by 3 bases and J by 5 bases, leaving 10 bases between them. Full variable domain (missing parts from reference TRBV2 and TRBJ2-5): EPEVTQTPSHQVTQMGQEVILRCVPISNHLYFYWYRQILGQKVEFLVSFYNNEISEKSEIFDDQFSVERPDGSNFTLKIRSTKLEDSAMYFCASSDGWVETQYFGPGTRLLVL.

This clonotype was seen a few times. CDR3 sequence: CASSLVPSRINEQFF. In DNA, the CDR3 is TGTGCCAGCAGTTTAGTCCCTAGCCGGATCAATGAGCAGTTCTTC. This sequence joins TRBV12-3 or TRBV12-4 and TRBJ2-1; a weak D match, TRBD2 (5 bases). The V gene lost 1 base and the J gene lost 6 bases, with 13 bases spanning the gap. The CDR3 contains 15 residues.

About this clonotype: This CDR3 fails to terminate in the conserved phenylalanine or tryptophan, so it likely reflects a read error. The chain combines TRBV24-1 with TRBJ2-1; D may match TRBD1 or TRBD2 (5 bases each). Trimming pared 9 bases from V and 0 bases from J, leaving 17 bases between. This CDR3 has 16 residues. The V gene's germline CDR1 is KGHDR and CDR2 SFDVKD. Written as DNA, the CDR3 is TGTGCCACCCGAAGGGGTGCCGGGGACTCCTACAATGAGCAGTTCCTC. As protein: CATRRGAGDSYNEQFL.

This clonotype showed up just a few times. V and J are TRBV29-1 and TRBJ2-2, with D perhaps assigned TRBD1 or TRBD2 (5 bases each). The CDR3 is 14 residues long. Trimming shortened V by 4 bases and J by 1 base, and 10 bases separated the two germline ends. Per germline, CDR1 SQVTM and CDR2 ANQGSEA. This CDR3 reads CSVGRTLNTGELFF. CDR3 nucleotides: TGCAGCGTTGGGAGGACACTGAACACCGGGGAGCTGTTTTTT.

This clonotype was recorded many times. The DNA of the CDR3 is TGTGCCAGCAGTTTAGCTCCGGGACTAGTGGGCGAGCAGTTCTTC. Its protein is CASSLAPGLVGEQFF. The J gene is TRBJ2-1, the V gene TRBV12-3 or TRBV12-4; 8 bases line up with TRBD2. This CDR3 is built from 15 residues. With 0 bases clipped from V and 10 bases from J, the junction kept 8 bases outside the gene matches.

This clonotype showed up many times. The chain combines TRBV28 with TRBJ2-7; TRBD2 matches at 12 bases. CDR1 is MDHEN, CDR2 SYDVKM, per germline. The CDR3 has 15 amino acids. Trimming cost V 5 bases and J 4 bases; bases outside gene matches: 6. CDR3 nucleotides: TGTGCCAGCAGTGTGACTAGCGGGAGTCTATACGAGCAGTACTTC. Encoded protein: CASSVTSGSLYEQYF.